The 7 T cell receptor beta chains in this list originate from one sample, sequenced in a study of neurological immune-mediated disorders. One entry per CDR3 protein results from TCRdb running MiXCR on the 5' RACE reads. The sample has roughly 100,000 distinct CDR3 sequences, roughly a tenth seen once. Time point noted: longitudinal time-point 3. Material: PBMCs. Receptor source: a female donor with HTLV-1-associated myelopathy (HAM/TSP).

The chain has TRBV14 and TRBJ2-5; a possible D gene is TRBD1 (6 bases). The CDR3 runs to 15 residues. Trimming took 2 bases from V and 6 from J, leaving 16 bases between them. Germline V lookup: CDR1 SGHDN, CDR2 FVKESK. The CDR3 loop reads CASSQPGQWTKTQYF. The CDR3 coding sequence is TGTGCCAGCAGCCAACCTGGACAGTGGACGAAGACCCAGTACTTC. Together with reference TRBV14 and TRBJ2-5, the CDR3 gives the full variable domain: EAGVTQFPSHSVIEKGQTVTLRCDPISGHDNLYWYRRVMGKEIKFLLHFVKESKQDESGMPNNRFLAERTGGTYSTLKVQPAELEDSGVYFCASSQPGQWTKTQYFGPGTRLLVL.

This clonotype was recorded at least ten times. This sequence joins TRBV12-3 or TRBV12-4 and TRBJ2-2; no clear D gene. Trimming stripped 11 bases from V and 7 bases from J, with 11 bases between. This CDR3 has 11 residues. Here the CDR3 reads CAGASSGELFF. CDR3 nucleotides: TGTGCCGGCGCATCTAGCGGGGAGCTGTTTTTT.

This clonotype was recorded at least ten times. The V and J genes are TRBV12-3 or TRBV12-4 and TRBJ2-3, with D possibly TRBD1 on 6 matching bases. V was pared by 7 bases and J by 1 base, with 9 bases between. There are 13 residues in the CDR3. CDR3 loop: CASNEGGTDTQYF. CDR3 coding DNA: TGTGCCAGCAATGAGGGGGGCACAGATACGCAGTATTTT.

At least ten counts were recorded for this clonotype. The J gene is TRBJ2-7, the V gene TRBV5-1; 7 nucleotides match TRBD1. The CDR3 extends over 15 amino acids. Germline CDR1 and CDR2: SGHRS and YFSETQ. Trimming cost V 1 base and J 6 bases; bases outside gene matches: 10. DNA for the CDR3: TGCGCCAGCAGCTTGATGCAGACAGGGCCTACCGAGCAGTACTTC. As protein: CASSLMQTGPTEQYF.

The chain uses TRBV7-6 and TRBJ2-3; D remains ambiguous. Trimming took off 5 bases at V and 7 bases at J, with 13 bases between the two ends. The CDR3 covers 13 residues. Germline values: CDR1 SGHVS, CDR2 FNYEAQ. The CDR3 coding sequence is TGTGCCAGCAGCCGGACGAAGGCTCATACGCAGTATTTT. This gives the protein CASSRTKAHTQYF.

About this clonotype itself: A much larger clone sits a single nucleotide away, making a read error possible. The V call is TRBV18, the J call TRBJ1-2, with D uncertain. The CDR3 is 15 residues long. Germline values: CDR1 KGHSH, CDR2 LQKENI. V lost 3 bases and J lost 1, with 12 bases in between. Here the CDR3 DNA reads TGTGCCAGCTCACCGGCTAGGGCCATTAACTATGGCTACACCTTC. It specifies CASSPARAINYGYTF.

In this sample, this clonotype turned up many times. The chain links TRBV12-3 or TRBV12-4 to TRBJ1-5; 7 bases fit TRBD1. V lost 5 bases and J lost 6; bases outside the gene matches: 4. This CDR3 region has 13 residues. The CDR3 reads CASSPQGGQPQHF. The CDR3 DNA is TGTGCCAGCAGTCCCCAGGGGGGTCAGCCCCAGCATTTT.